This entry is about one TCR beta chain. The V gene lost 2 bases and the J gene lost 7 bases, with 9 bases spanning the gap. Germline assignment: CDR1 KGHSH and CDR2 LQKENI. The CDR3 runs to 13 residues. These data belong to a study of blood T cell repertoires in COVID-19. One Seattle source followed patients from active infection through their disease course. Sequencing was performed with immunoSEQ multiplex PCR; in TCRdb, only in-frame clones are kept and a portion is missing. In the table there are around 130,000 clones, about four fifths of which are singletons. Sequenced: peripheral blood. The sequence came from a man aged 25-40 years with COVID-19, enrolled during active disease. The chain employs TRBV18 and TRBJ2-1; possible D gene TRBD2, 6 bases. The CDR3 bases are TGTGCCAGCTCACCAGGGACTCAGAATGAGCAGTTCTTC. Its protein product is CASSPGTQNEQFF.